This TCR beta chain was sequenced in a study of PD-1 blockade in classical Hodgkin lymphoma (dated by TCRdb to about 2020). Regarding the research as a whole: Nivolumab dosing was 3 mg/kg intravenously every 2 weeks, continuing until either disease progression or unacceptable toxicity. To define a peripheral blood immune signature of response to PD-1 blockade in classical Hodgkin lymphoma, the study combined TCR beta sequencing with CyTOF.

The sample's time point label is to be understood as: cycle 2 day 1 (C2D1) of nivolumab. Every trial patient had relapsed following autologous stem cell transplantation, and prior brentuximab vedotin exposure was what differed among cohorts A, B and C. The trial cohort comprised some 60 patients with relapsed/refractory classical Hodgkin lymphoma whose best overall responses were complete response, partial response or progressive disease. Single-agent nivolumab was administered to trial patients in the multi-cohort phase II CheckMate 205 trial. An independent review committee assessed best overall response by applying the 2007 International Working Group response criteria. Trial PBMCs were collected just before the start of nivolumab (C1D1) and during therapy at cycle 2 day 1 and cycle 4 day 1. Peripheral blood was collected in 8 mL Vacutainer Cell Preparation Tubes, from which PBMCs were isolated by centrifugation and then cryopreserved.

Cut back by 6 bases and 0 bases, the V and J ends lie 9 bases apart. Inclusive of the bounding cysteine and phenylalanine, the CDR3 is 14 residues long. Left in the record is the CDR3 DNA by itself, 42 bases read in frame from the first base. The germline V gene (reference sequence) sets CDR1 to LNHDA and CDR2 to SQIVND. The Qiagen DNeasy kit was used to extract genomic DNA from unsorted PBMCs and from the negatively selected CD4+ and CD8+ fractions. Using primers that anneal to V and J segments, immunoSEQ multiplex PCR amplified the TCR beta CDR3 regions. A synthetic immune receptor repertoire was used to minimize amplification bias, and any remaining bias was removed computationally after sequencing. The published analysis was carried out like this. Repertoire diversity was quantified as the Shannon entropy index using custom Python scripts. The unsorted, CD4+ and CD8+ repertoires were each analyzed separately, with the exception of combined analyses, where CD4+ and CD8+ sequences were merged in silico. Clonal expansion was defined as at least a 2-fold frequency increase after treatment relative to C1D1, with a pseudocount of 0.5 for undetected baseline clones. Singleton clones were defined as clones with 0 or 1 copy at C1D1, and non-singleton clones were defined as clones with 2 or more copies. Clones expanded in unsorted samples were labelled as CD4+, CD8+ or unknown by matching protein sequences in sorted samples from the same patient. Diversity changes from C1D1 to C4D1 were tested in paired samples using Wilcoxon tests. TCRdb retrieved this table from immuneACCESS and kept in-frame rearrangements only. Not all clones are present; in checked studies, unresolved V genes account for under half, and no reason is known for the remainder. V, J and clone size are taken as reported in that table, and D and trimming were inferred from the DNA itself. In all, the sample holds 66,000 or so clones, and 71% of those were seen once. The leading ten clones occupy roughly 9.1% of the sample.

The investigation overall reported the following: Trial patients with a complete response had baseline diversity similar to that of newly diagnosed patients, while partial responders and progressors had significantly lower diversity. Newly diagnosed patients were reported to have lower baseline TCR diversity than healthy donors, and relapsed/refractory patients were reported to have lower baseline TCR diversity still. Lower diversity was observed in patients in whom nivolumab was started less than 1 year after ASCT, and these patients were excluded from later analyses so that confounding by immune reconstitution would be avoided. The study covered only a single clinical trial cohort, and the causes of the repertoire differences, possibly disease activity or prior therapy, were still not defined. By C4D1, a significant rise was seen in CD4+ TCR diversity but not in CD8+ TCR diversity (p=0.0027 vs p=0.16), and the rise was most apparent among complete responders (p=0.02).

There are a few counts of this clone. This clone's antigen is unknown. Per-base quality was not reported, and no clone a single base away is much larger than it. The chain is encoded by TRBV19 joined to TRBJ1-5; the D gene remains uncertain. The sequence derives from a human donor with classical Hodgkin lymphoma. The starting material was peripheral blood mononuclear cells (PBMCs), obtained before the second cycle of nivolumab. For the CDR3, the sequence is CASSSTNSNQPQHF. The DNA reads TGTGCCAGTAGCAGTACCAATAGCAATCAGCCCCAGCATTTT.